A single T cell receptor beta chain is shown here with its context. Its antigen is currently unknown. CDR3 size: 16 residues. Germline-derived CDR1 and CDR2 are DFQATT and SNEGSKA (reference sequence). The data originate from a study of monozygotic twins with inflammatory bowel disease. Broader study findings: For IBD, no single strong associated signal or clonotype was supported. Discordant twins showed the same repertoire similarity as concordant twins, possibly from limited power.

No DNA is given; TCRdb re-called the 5' RACE reads and lists each CDR3 protein once. The specimen's table records 400,000 to 500,000 distinct CDR3 sequences. Material for sequencing was blood. The TCR originated in a human donor with ulcerative colitis or Crohn's disease, or a healthy co-twin of an affected twin (not recorded which). The chain joins TRBV20-1 to TRBJ2-1; TCRdb indicates TRBD2, and absent DNA this call remains unverified. The CDR3 region is CSARDGGLAGPNEQFF.